The present T cell receptor beta chain was sequenced within a study of T cells in Graves' hyperthyroidism and ophthalmopathy. Study background: Peripheral blood was acquired at first diagnosis, ahead of any therapy whatsoever.

TCR beta CDR3 sequences were amplified from RNA transcripts. A first-round RT-PCR of the TCR CDR3 used the HTBI primer set. TCRdb ran MiXCR on the multiplex PCR reads and lists one entry per CDR3 protein. The sample lists about 840,000 distinct CDR3 sequences, more than 30% occurring once. Overall study results and limits: Peripheral blood also featured most of the thyroid clonotypes expanded above 0.001.

Researchers defined stable Graves' hyperthyroidism as no ophthalmopathy progression within 18 months. V lost 7 bases, J lost 8 bases, and 20 bases lay in between. This CDR3 contains 14 residues. Germline V CDR1 and CDR2: SNHLY, FYNNEI. This clonotype came up many times. The antigen is not known. This TCR came from a man between 18 and 35 years old with Graves' hyperthyroidism. The rearrangement links TRBV2 to TRBJ1-2; possibly TRBD1 for D (6 bases). Sequenced: blood. Here the CDR3 reads CASTSAGGARGYTF. The CDR3 DNA is TGTGCCAGCACCTCAGCCGGGGGCGCGAGGGGCTACACCTTC.